These 3 T cell receptor beta chains originate from one sample sequenced in a study of T cells in Graves' hyperthyroidism and ophthalmopathy (dated by TCRdb to about 2019). Preparation of the library involved multiplex PCR. Sequencing was performed on an Illumina HiSeq 2000. The TCR beta CDR3 regions were amplified from the RNA transcripts. A first-round RT-PCR of the TCR CDR3 used the HTBI primer set with the Qiagen OneStep RT-PCR kit. The raw public reads went through TCRdb reprocessing: fastp at Q25, MiXCR clone calling, in-frame beta chains kept. Each entry is one CDR3 protein sequence, shown with its most common DNA and genes. This sample comprises around 240,000 distinct CDR3 sequences, 15% to 20% of them detected only once. The ten largest make up around 30% of the sample. The sequencing sample was made of blood. These TCRs come from a woman younger than 35 with Graves' ophthalmopathy.

This clonotype appeared many times. The chain employs TRBV7-3 and TRBJ2-1; a possible D gene is TRBD2 (5 bases). The length of the CDR3 is 14 residues. CDR1 is SGHTA, CDR2 FQGTGA, per germline. Trimming pared 4 bases from V and 5 bases from J, leaving 12 bases between. The CDR3 loop reads CASSSTREDNEQFF. Here the CDR3 DNA reads TGTGCCAGCAGCTCGACTCGGGAAGACAATGAGCAGTTCTTC.

This clonotype was counted ten times or more. The V and J genes are TRBV7-9 and TRBJ2-1, with D perhaps TRBD1 (6 bases). Looked up from germline, CDR1 is SEHNR and CDR2 is FQNEAQ (reference sequence). The V and J ends lost 1 base and 12 bases respectively, with 13 bases between them. CDR3 length: 13 amino acids. The CDR3 nucleotides read TGTGCCAGCAGCTTAGATTGGGACACCAGGCAGTTCTTC. Translation gives CASSLDWDTRQFF.

This clonotype was recorded at least ten times. The J gene is TRBJ1-6, the V gene TRBV12-3 or TRBV12-4, with D perhaps matching TRBD1 (5 bases). The V end lost 3 bases, the J end lost 7 bases, and 10 bases lay between the germline ends. The CDR3 consists of 14 residues. CDR3 residues: CASSFGDGNSPLHF. The DNA for the CDR3 is TGTGCCAGCAGTTTTGGGGACGGAAATTCACCCCTCCACTTT.